These 28 T cell receptor beta chains were all obtained from the same sample, sequenced in a study of beta chain features in type 1 diabetes. Of the isolated RNA, all was reverse transcribed, and so the sequenced material was expressed TCRB transcripts. TCRdb's copy holds only in-frame clones and misses some; the assay was immunoSEQ multiplex PCR. The data contain about 40,000 clones, 45% to 50% of them singletons. The specimen was central memory CD4+ T cells from blood. These receptors came from a woman under 30 in good health.

This clone appeared a few times. The rearrangement uses TRBV15 and TRBJ2-6; D call uncertain. V dropped 5 bases and J dropped 3 bases, with 14 bases sitting between them. The CDR3 covers 16 residues. CDR1 is LNHNV, CDR2 YYDKDF, per germline (reference sequence). This CDR3 reads CATSSSNPGGANVLTF. DNA for the CDR3: TGTGCCACCAGCTCTTCAAACCCGGGTGGGGCCAACGTCCTGACTTTC. The variable domain in full, with the rest retrieved from reference TRBV15 and TRBJ2-6, is DAMVIQNPRYQVTQFGKPVTLSCSQTLNHNVMYWYQQKSSQAPKLLFHYYDKDFNNEADTPDNFQSRRPNTSFCFLDIRSPGLGDTAMYLCATSSSNPGGANVLTFGAGSRLTVL.

The chain carries TRBV27 and TRBJ1-2, with D possibly matching TRBD1 (6 bases). This CDR3 has 16 amino acids. Trimming cost V 5 bases and J 6 bases, with 22 bases left between them. Germline CDR1 and CDR2: MNHEY and SMNVEV (reference sequence). This chain's CDR3 is CASSTPAGGALNGYTF. The CDR3 DNA sequence: TGTGCCAGCAGTACGCCGGCCGGGGGGGCCTTGAATGGCTACACCTTC.

V gene TRBV27 combines with J gene TRBJ2-1; the match to TRBD2 covers 11 bases. The CDR3 covers 16 residues. Germline CDR1 reads MNHEY; CDR2 reads SMNVEV (reference sequence). J was trimmed by 4 bases and V by 5 bases; bases with no gene match: 7. The CDR3 DNA follows: TGTGCCAGCAGTCGCGTTAGCGGGAGGGGATACAATGAGCAGTTCTTC. Amino acid sequence: CASSRVSGRGYNEQFF.

DNA of the CDR3: TGCAGCGTTGGGGCAGTCCAAGAGACCCAGTACTTC. Its translation: CSVGAVQETQYF. The J gene is TRBJ2-5, the V gene TRBV29-1; D gene uncertain. CDR3 length: 12 amino acids. Trimming pared 4 bases from V and 1 base from J, leaving 7 bases between. Germline V lookup: CDR1 SQVTM, CDR2 ANQGSEA.

This clone has only a few counts. The V call is TRBV5-1, the J call TRBJ2-5, with D tentatively TRBD2 (5 bases). In germline, CDR1 is SGHRS, CDR2 YFSETQ. The CDR3 runs 12 residues. Trimming removed 4 bases at V and 4 bases at J, with 8 bases between. CDR3 protein: CASSPRGETQYF. CDR3 nucleotides: TGCGCCAGCAGCCCCCGGGGAGAGACCCAGTACTTC.

This clone turned up a few times. J is TRBJ2-1 and V is TRBV18, with 11 nucleotides matching TRBD2. CDR3 length: 16 amino acids. V was clipped by 2 bases and J by 9 bases; unmatched bases: 9. Looked up from germline, CDR1 is KGHSH and CDR2 is LQKENI. The CDR3 sequence: CASSPLQLAGVVEQFF. Here the CDR3 DNA reads TGTGCCAGCTCACCATTGCAACTAGCGGGAGTCGTTGAGCAGTTCTTC.

This clone was counted between two and nine times. The CDR3 loop reads CAYKGWDIQYF. The CDR3 DNA reads as TGTGCCTATAAGGGGTGGGACATTCAGTACTTC. V usage is TRBV30 and J usage is TRBJ2-4; D might be TRBD1 (5 bases). Germline assignment: CDR1 GTSNPN and CDR2 SVGIG (reference sequence). Trimming took 7 bases from V and 8 from J, leaving 12 bases between them. This CDR3 has 11 amino acids.

The rearrangement uses TRBV7-2 and TRBJ1-5; D remains unclear. V lost 1 base and J lost 4, with 11 bases in between. The CDR3 spans 15 residues. Germline V CDR1 and CDR2: SGHTA, FQGNSA. CDR3 loop: CASSLGARENQPQHF. DNA for the CDR3: TGTGCCAGCAGCTTAGGGGCCCGGGAAAATCAGCCCCAGCATTTT.

This clone was observed a handful of times. The chain links TRBV5-4 to TRBJ2-1, with 9 bases identical to TRBD1. The CDR3 has 14 amino acids. Germline V CDR1 and CDR2: SGHNT, YYREEE (reference sequence). After removal of 3 bases from V and 6 bases from J, the junction contained 4 bases not matched to a gene. CDR3 in DNA: TGTGCCAGCAGCTCGGGGGGACAGGGCAATGAGCAGTTCTTC. Translating gives CASSSGGQGNEQFF.

This clone is termed medium-sized (0.01 to 0.1%). The rearrangement links TRBV7-9 to TRBJ1-1; 7 nucleotides align to TRBD1. This CDR3 has 15 amino acids. Germline V gene sequence: CDR1 SEHNR, CDR2 FQNEAQ (reference sequence). After removal of 6 bases from V and 0 bases from J, the junction contained 7 bases not matched to a gene. The CDR3: CASRELRGLNTEAFF. CDR3 bases: TGTGCCAGCAGAGAGCTTAGGGGGCTGAACACTGAAGCTTTCTTT.

The chain recombines TRBV28 with TRBJ2-1; D perhaps matches TRBD1 (5 bases). Trimming removed 5 bases at V and 6 bases at J, with 26 bases between. The V gene's germline CDR1 is MDHEN and CDR2 SYDVKM. The CDR3 spans 18 residues. CDR3 protein: CASSPLQVPFINSNEQFF. CDR3 nucleotides: TGTGCCAGCAGTCCCTTACAGGTCCCCTTCATAAATAGCAATGAGCAGTTCTTC.

The J gene is TRBJ2-2, the V gene TRBV5-1; 8 bases map to TRBD1. Per the germline V gene, CDR1 is SGHRS and CDR2 is YFSETQ. The CDR3 covers 16 residues. The V and J ends lost 4 bases and 1 base, in that order; junction bases with no gene match: 6. The CDR3 DNA reads as TGCGCCAGCAGCAATACCGGGACAGGGAACACCGGGGAGCTGTTTTTT. It encodes CASSNTGTGNTGELFF.

Only one count was recorded for this clone. The rearrangement joins TRBV5-6 to TRBJ2-3; no clear D gene. The CDR3 length is 12 residues. Per the germline V gene, CDR1 is SGHDT and CDR2 is YYEEEE. Trimming removed 0 bases at V and 5 bases at J, with 4 bases between. The CDR3 DNA follows: TGTGCCAGCAGCTTGGGCAGAGATACGCAGTATTTT. Amino acids: CASSLGRDTQYF.

The V gene is TRBV19, the J gene TRBJ2-1; 8 nucleotides align to TRBD1. With 3 bases clipped from V and 10 bases from J, the junction kept 5 bases outside the gene matches. Germline assignment: CDR1 LNHDA and CDR2 SQIVND (reference sequence). The CDR3 runs 13 residues. CDR3 amino acids: CASSIQGAEEQFF. As DNA, the CDR3 is TGTGCCAGTAGTATCCAGGGGGCCGAAGAGCAGTTCTTC.

This clone occurred a few times. The V call is TRBV19, the J call TRBJ1-2; TRBD1 matches 8 bases. V was pared by 3 bases and J by 7 bases, with 10 bases of the junction left unmatched. There are 15 residues in the CDR3. The V gene's germline CDR1 is LNHDA and CDR2 SQIVND (reference sequence). CDR3 in DNA: TGTGCCAGTAGTATCGGCCAGGGGGCTCTTCGTGGCTACACCTTC. This encodes CASSIGQGALRGYTF.

The rearrangement links TRBV11-2 to TRBJ2-7, with D tentatively TRBD2 (6 bases). Germline CDR1 SGHAT, CDR2 FQNNGV. V dropped 0 bases and J dropped 3 bases, with 9 bases sitting between them. This CDR3 is 14 amino acids long. The CDR3 DNA follows: TGTGCCAGCAGCTTAGAACCGGGGGTCTACGAGCAGTACTTC. Amino acids: CASSLEPGVYEQYF.

The chain carries TRBV11-2 and TRBJ2-1; 8 bases match TRBD1. The germline CDR1 and CDR2 sequences are SGHAT and FQNNGV. The CDR3 totals 13 residues. The trim removed 2 bases at V and 7 bases at J, leaving 1 base unmatched. The CDR3 DNA follows: TGTGCCAGCAGCTTAACAGGGGGGAATGAGCAGTTCTTC. This sequence encodes CASSLTGGNEQFF. Full variable domain (rest looked up from reference TRBV11-2 and TRBJ2-1): EAGVAQSPRYKIIEKRQSVAFWCNPISGHATLYWYQQILGQGPKLLIQFQNNGVVDDSQLPKDRFSAERLKGVDSTLKIQPAKLEDSAVYLCASSLTGGNEQFFGPGTRLTVL.

The chain uses TRBV7-8 and TRBJ2-3; TRBD2 agrees at 7 bases. V dropped 7 bases and J dropped 11; count of bases not matched to a gene: 15. The CDR3 spans 14 residues. Germline-derived CDR1 and CDR2 are SGHVS and FQNEAQ. The CDR3 region is CASTSTSSTGKQYF. For the CDR3, the DNA is TGTGCCAGCACCTCGACTAGCTCAACAGGAAAGCAGTATTTT.

This clone has just a few counts. The chain combines TRBV18 with TRBJ1-5; 10 positions match TRBD1. There are 16 residues in the CDR3. Germline loops: CDR1 KGHSH, CDR2 LQKENI. V lost 2 bases and J lost 4; bases outside the gene matches: 5. CDR3 in amino acids: CASSPGQGVGNQPQHF. The CDR3 nucleotides are TGTGCCAGCTCACCAGGACAGGGGGTCGGTAATCAGCCCCAGCATTTT.

This chain connects TRBV6-5 to TRBJ1-2; maybe TRBD1 (6 bases). Germline values: CDR1 MNHEY, CDR2 SVGAGI. With 5 bases removed from V and 6 bases from J, the gap between germline ends came to 10 bases. The CDR3 is 12 residues long. The CDR3 sequence: CASSLTGNGYTF. DNA for the CDR3: TGTGCCAGCAGTCTAACAGGGAATGGCTACACCTTC.

In nucleotides, the CDR3 is TGTGCCAGCAGTTTATCGGCGGCTAGCGGGAGTTACGAGCAGTACTTC. Translated, it gives CASSLSAASGSYEQYF. The V gene is TRBV27, the J gene TRBJ2-7, with 10 bases aligning to TRBD2. The trim removed 0 bases at V and 4 bases at J, leaving 6 bases unmatched. Germline CDR1 reads MNHEY; CDR2 reads SMNVEV (reference sequence). This CDR3 is 16 amino acids long.

Only one count was recorded for this clone. The chain recombines TRBV30 with TRBJ2-1; possibly TRBD2 for D (6 bases). Between the trimmed V and J ends, which lost 5 bases and 10 bases, there was a span of 24 bases. The germline gives CDR1 GTSNPN, CDR2 SVGIG (reference sequence). The CDR3 contains 15 residues. CDR3 nucleotide sequence: TGTGCCTGGGCCCCCCAGTGGCGGGGTCCCCGGGAGCAGTTCTTC. Translating gives CAWAPQWRGPREQFF.

The chain couples TRBV10-2 to TRBJ1-2; D remains ambiguous. The ends were cut back, 3 bases at V and 7 bases at J, with 12 bases in the middle. Germline V gene sequence: CDR1 WSHSY, CDR2 SAAADI. The CDR3 spans 13 residues. The DNA of the CDR3 is TGCGCCAGCAGTGATGAGCCCGCTAGTGGCTACACCTTC. Its protein product is CASSDEPASGYTF.

This rearrangement joins TRBV4-2 to TRBJ1-1; D may be TRBD1 (6 bases). CDR1 is LGHNA, CDR2 YNFKEQ, per germline. The V end lost 2 bases, the J end lost 0 bases, and 10 bases lay between the germline ends. This CDR3 region has 15 residues. The chain's CDR3 is CASSQLDRMNTEAFF. The CDR3 DNA is TGTGCCAGCAGCCAATTAGACAGGATGAACACTGAAGCTTTCTTT.

The DNA of the CDR3 is TGTGCCTGGAGTATGAGCTCTTCTTCACCCCTCCACTTT. Its translation: CAWSMSSSSPLHF. V is TRBV30 and J is TRBJ1-6; D remains unclear. Germline CDR1 reads GTSNPN; CDR2 reads SVGIG (reference sequence). This CDR3 is built from 13 residues. Between the trimmed V and J ends, which lost 2 bases and 9 bases, there was a span of 11 bases.

The chain is built from TRBV5-5 and TRBJ1-5, with D possibly being TRBD1 (5 bases). The V gene's germline CDR1 is SGHKS and CDR2 YYEKEE (reference sequence). The V and J ends lost 0 bases and 2 bases respectively, with 12 bases between them. The CDR3 has 16 residues. In nucleotides, the CDR3 is TGTGCCAGCAGCTTGGTATTGGGGCTCGGCAATCAGCCCCAGCATTTT. Translating gives CASSLVLGLGNQPQHF. The full variable domain, in which reference TRBV5-5 and TRBJ1-5 provide the parts outside the CDR3, is DAGVTQSPTHLIKTRGQQVTLRCSPISGHKSVSWYQQVLGQGPQFIFQYYEKEERGRGNFPDRFSARQFPNYSSELNVNALLLGDSALYLCASSLVLGLGNQPQHFGDGTRLSIL.

This clone was seen a handful of times. The chain couples TRBV7-9 to TRBJ1-2; TRBD1 might be the D (5 bases). The CDR3 runs 15 residues. Germline CDR1 and CDR2: SEHNR and FQNEAQ (reference sequence). V lost 2 bases, J lost 4 bases, and 14 bases lay in between. DNA for the CDR3: TGTGCCAGCAGCTTAATCTCGACAGTGTCCTATGGCTACACCTTC. This gives the protein CASSLISTVSYGYTF.

The chain joins TRBV10-2 to TRBJ2-7, with D maybe TRBD1 (6 bases). This CDR3 region has 14 residues. The V and J ends lost 5 bases and 2 bases respectively, with 13 bases between them. Germline V gene data show CDR1 as WSHSY and CDR2 as SAAADI. In DNA form, the CDR3 reads TGCGCCAGCAGTCAGCAGGGGCGGGCCTACGAGCAGTACTTC. Its translation is CASSQQGRAYEQYF.